This TCR beta chain was documented in a study of cytomegalovirus exposure and HLA in healthy donors. Study outcomes and limitations: Cytomegalovirus status was reportedly diagnosed by the classifier with high sensitivity and specificity. In vitro assays verified that a few CMV-associated chains recognized CMV antigens specifically. Association of a missense DCLRE1C variant with TCR beta V- and J-gene trimming was reported in a later analysis.

CDR1 MNHNS and CDR2 SASEGT come from the germline V gene. V lost 7 bases, J lost 6 bases, and 7 bases stayed unmatched. The CDR3 runs to 13 residues. As concerns this clone: Its target is unknown.

PCR employed 60 Vbeta and 13 Jbeta primers. The method was immunoSEQ multiplex PCR; TCRdb's version includes in-frame clones alone and lacks a portion of them. Among roughly 180,000 clones listed, 77% were seen once. The chain joins TRBV6-1 to TRBJ1-2; the match to TRBD1 covers 8 bases. Source material: PBMCs. This receptor was taken from a woman in her 30s in good health and CMV-seropositive. The CDR3 DNA is TGTGCCAGCACTTGGACAGGGCAGGATGGCTACACCTTC. It yields the protein CASTWTGQDGYTF.